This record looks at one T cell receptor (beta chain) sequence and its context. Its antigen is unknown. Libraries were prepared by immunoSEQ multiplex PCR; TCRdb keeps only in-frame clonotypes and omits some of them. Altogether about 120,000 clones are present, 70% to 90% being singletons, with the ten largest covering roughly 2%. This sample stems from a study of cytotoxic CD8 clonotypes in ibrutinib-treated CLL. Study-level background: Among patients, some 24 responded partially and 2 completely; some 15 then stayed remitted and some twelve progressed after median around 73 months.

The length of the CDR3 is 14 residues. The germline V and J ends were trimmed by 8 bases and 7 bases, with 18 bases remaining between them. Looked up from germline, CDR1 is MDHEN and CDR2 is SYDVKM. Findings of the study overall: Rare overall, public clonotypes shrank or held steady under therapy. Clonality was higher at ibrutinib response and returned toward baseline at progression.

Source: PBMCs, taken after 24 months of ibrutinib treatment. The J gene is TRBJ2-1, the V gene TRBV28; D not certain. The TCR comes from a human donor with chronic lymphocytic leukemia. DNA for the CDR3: TGTGCCAGCTGGCCTGAGATGAGTGCAAATGAGCAGTTCTTC. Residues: CASWPEMSANEQFF.